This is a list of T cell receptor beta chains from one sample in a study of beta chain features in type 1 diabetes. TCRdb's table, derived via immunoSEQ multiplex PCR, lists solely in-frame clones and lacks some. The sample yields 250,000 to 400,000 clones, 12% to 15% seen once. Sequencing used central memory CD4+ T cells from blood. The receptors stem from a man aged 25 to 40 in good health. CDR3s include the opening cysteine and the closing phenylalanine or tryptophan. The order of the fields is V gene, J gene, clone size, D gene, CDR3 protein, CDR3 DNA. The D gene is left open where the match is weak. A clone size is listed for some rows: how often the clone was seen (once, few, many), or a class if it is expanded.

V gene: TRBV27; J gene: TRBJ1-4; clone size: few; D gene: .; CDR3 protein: CATPKYATNEKLFF; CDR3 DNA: TGTGCCACCCCAAAGTATGCAACTAATGAAAAACTGTTTTTT
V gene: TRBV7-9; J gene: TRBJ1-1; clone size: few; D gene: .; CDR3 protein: CASSLIGAANTEAFF; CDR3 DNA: TGTGCCAGCAGCTTAATCGGGGCAGCAAACACTGAAGCTTTCTTT
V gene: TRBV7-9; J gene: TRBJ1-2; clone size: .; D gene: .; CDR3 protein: CASTGFGANYGYTF; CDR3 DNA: TGTGCCAGCACCGGGTTCGGGGCTAACTATGGCTACACCTTC
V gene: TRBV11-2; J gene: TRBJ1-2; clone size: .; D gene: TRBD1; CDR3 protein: CASSLDLPPAGGIANYGYTF; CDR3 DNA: TGTGCCAGCAGCTTAGACCTCCCACCGGCAGGGGGTATAGCTAACTATGGCTACACCTTC
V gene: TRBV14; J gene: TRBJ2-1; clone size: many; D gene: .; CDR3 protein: CASSQVRVGSEQFF; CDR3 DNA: TGTGCCAGCAGCCAGGTTCGTGTCGGGTCGGAGCAGTTCTTC
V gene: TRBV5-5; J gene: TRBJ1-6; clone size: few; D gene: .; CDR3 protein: CASSLADGGRGSPLHF; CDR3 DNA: TGTGCCAGCAGCTTGGCCGACGGGGGCCGGGGCTCACCCCTCCACTTT
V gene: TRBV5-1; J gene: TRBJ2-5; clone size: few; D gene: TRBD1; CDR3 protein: CASSLGTGEETQYF; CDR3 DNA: TGCGCCAGCAGCTTAGGGACAGGGGAGGAGACCCAGTACTTC
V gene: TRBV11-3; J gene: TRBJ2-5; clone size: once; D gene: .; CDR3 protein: CASSRGVGETQYF; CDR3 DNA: TGTGCCAGCAGCCGAGGGGTAGGGGAGACCCAGTACTTC
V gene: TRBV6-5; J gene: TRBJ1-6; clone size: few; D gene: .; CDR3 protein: CASKKSTDSPLHF; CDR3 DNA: TGTGCCAGCAAAAAGTCTACGGATTCACCCCTCCACTTT
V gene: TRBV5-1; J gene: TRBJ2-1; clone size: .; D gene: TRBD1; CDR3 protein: CASSLGTGGRTNEQFF; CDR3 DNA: TGCGCCAGCAGCTTAGGGACAGGGGGAAGGACAAATGAGCAGTTCTTC
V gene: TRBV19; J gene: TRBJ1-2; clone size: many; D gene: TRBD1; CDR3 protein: CASSTDRVDGYTF; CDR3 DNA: TGTGCCAGTAGTACCGACAGGGTTGATGGCTACACCTTC
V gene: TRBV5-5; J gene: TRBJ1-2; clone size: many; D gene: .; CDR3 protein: CASSRDGSYGYTF; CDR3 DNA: TGTGCCAGCAGCCGCGACGGGTCCTATGGCTACACCTTC
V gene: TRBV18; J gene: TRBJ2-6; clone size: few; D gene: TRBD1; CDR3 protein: CASSPPRGQGSSGANVLTF; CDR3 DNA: TGTGCCAGCTCACCGCCCCGGGGACAGGGTTCATCTGGGGCCAACGTCCTGACTTTC
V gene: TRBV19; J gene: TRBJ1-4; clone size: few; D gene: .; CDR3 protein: CASKERGFNEKLFF; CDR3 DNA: TGTGCCAGTAAGGAGCGCGGTTTTAATGAAAAACTGTTTTTT
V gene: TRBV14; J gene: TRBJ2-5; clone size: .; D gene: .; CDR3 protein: CASNPSAQETQYF; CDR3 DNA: TGTGCCAGCAACCCTAGCGCCCAAGAGACCCAGTACTTC
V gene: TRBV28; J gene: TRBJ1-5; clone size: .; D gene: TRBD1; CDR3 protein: CASTKIRTGDQPQHF; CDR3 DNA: TGTGCCAGCACTAAAATCCGGACAGGAGATCAGCCCCAGCATTTT
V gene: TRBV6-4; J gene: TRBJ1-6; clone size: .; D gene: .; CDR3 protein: CASRNSREHF; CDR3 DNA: TGTGCCAGTCGGAATTCACGCGAACACTTT
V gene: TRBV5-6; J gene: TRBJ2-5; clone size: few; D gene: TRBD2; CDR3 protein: CASSLPGASGSETQYF; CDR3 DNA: TGTGCCAGCAGCTTGCCTGGGGCTAGCGGGAGTGAGACCCAGTACTTC
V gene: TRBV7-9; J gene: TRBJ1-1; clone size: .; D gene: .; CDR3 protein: CASSLIKGNTEAFF; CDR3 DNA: TGTGCCAGCAGCTTGATCAAGGGGAACACTGAAGCTTTCTTT
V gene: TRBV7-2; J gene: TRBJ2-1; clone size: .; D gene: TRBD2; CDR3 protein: CASSLLGSGGQQFF; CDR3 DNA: TGTGCCAGCAGCTTATTAGGTAGCGGGGGACAGCAGTTCTTC
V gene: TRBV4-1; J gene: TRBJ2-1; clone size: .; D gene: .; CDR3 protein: CASSQGGMSGNEQFF; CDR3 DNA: TGCGCCAGCAGCCAAGGGGGTATGTCGGGAAATGAGCAGTTCTTC
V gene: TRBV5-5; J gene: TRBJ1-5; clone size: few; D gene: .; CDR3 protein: CASSSTLGQINQPQHF; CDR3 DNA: TGTGCCAGCAGTTCCACCCTCGGACAGATCAATCAGCCCCAGCATTTT
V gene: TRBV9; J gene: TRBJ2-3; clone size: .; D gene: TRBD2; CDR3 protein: CASSARWTSGRDTQYF; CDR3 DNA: TGTGCCAGCAGCGCCAGGTGGACTAGCGGGAGGGATACGCAGTATTTT
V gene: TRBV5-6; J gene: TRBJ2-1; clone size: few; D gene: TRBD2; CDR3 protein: CASSLSGTGHYNEQFF; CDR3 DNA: TGTGCCAGCAGCTTAAGCGGGACGGGTCATTACAATGAGCAGTTCTTC
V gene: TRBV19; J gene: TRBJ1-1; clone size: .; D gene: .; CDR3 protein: CASNPGRNTEAFF; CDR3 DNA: TGTGCCAGTAACCCGGGGAGGAACACTGAAGCTTTCTTT
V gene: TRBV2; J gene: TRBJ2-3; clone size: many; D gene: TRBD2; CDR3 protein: CASSAGTRSRTTDTQYF; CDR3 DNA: TGTGCCAGCAGTGCCGGGACTAGGTCTCGAACCACAGATACGCAGTATTTT
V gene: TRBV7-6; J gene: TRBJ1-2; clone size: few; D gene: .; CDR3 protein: CASSILRDYGYTF; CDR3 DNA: TGTGCCAGCAGTATTCTGCGGGACTATGGCTACACCTTC
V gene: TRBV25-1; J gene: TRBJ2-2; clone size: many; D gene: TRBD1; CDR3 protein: CASSESRRTGFGGELFF; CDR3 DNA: TGTGCCAGCAGTGAATCGAGACGGACAGGGTTTGGCGGGGAGCTGTTTTTT
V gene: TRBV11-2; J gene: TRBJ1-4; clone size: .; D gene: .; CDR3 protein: CASSLDITGGINEKLFF; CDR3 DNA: TGTGCCAGCAGCTTAGATATTACGGGCGGAATTAATGAAAAACTGTTTTTT
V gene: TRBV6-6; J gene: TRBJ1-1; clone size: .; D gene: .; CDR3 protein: CASSRALMATEAFF; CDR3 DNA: TGTGCCAGCAGCCGGGCCCTTATGGCCACTGAAGCTTTCTTT
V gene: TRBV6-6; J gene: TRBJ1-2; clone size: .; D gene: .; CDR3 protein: CASSDFDRGYTF; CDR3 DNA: TGTGCCAGCAGTGATTTTGACAGGGGCTACACCTTC
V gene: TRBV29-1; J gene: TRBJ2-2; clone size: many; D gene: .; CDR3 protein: CSVESGVQELFF; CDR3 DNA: TGCAGCGTTGAATCAGGGGTCCAAGAGCTGTTTTTT
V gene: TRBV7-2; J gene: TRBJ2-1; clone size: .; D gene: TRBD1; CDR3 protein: CASSLVGTGKRNEQFF; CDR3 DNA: TGTGCCAGCAGCTTAGTAGGGACAGGGAAGAGAAATGAGCAGTTCTTC
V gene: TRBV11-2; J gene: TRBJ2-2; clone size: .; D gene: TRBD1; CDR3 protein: CASSLTRTGRGTGELFF; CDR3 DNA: TGTGCCAGCAGCTTAACCCGGACAGGGAGAGGGACCGGGGAGCTGTTTTTT
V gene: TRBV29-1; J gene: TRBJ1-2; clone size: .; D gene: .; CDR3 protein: CSVASGDGYTF; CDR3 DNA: TGCAGCGTCGCCTCAGGGGATGGCTACACCTTC
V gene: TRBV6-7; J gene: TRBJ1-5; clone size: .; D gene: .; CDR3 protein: CASSYTGSKPDQPQHF; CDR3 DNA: TGTGCCAGCAGTTATACCGGGAGTAAGCCCGATCAGCCCCAGCATTTT
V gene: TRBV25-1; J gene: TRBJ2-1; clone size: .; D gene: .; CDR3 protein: CASSGGGQQFF; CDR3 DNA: TGTGCCAGCAGTGGGGGGGGGCAGCAGTTCTTC
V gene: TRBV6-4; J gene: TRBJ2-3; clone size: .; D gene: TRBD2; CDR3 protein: CASSPVGSGSSDTQYF; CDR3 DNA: TGTGCCAGCAGCCCCGTTGGTAGCGGGAGTTCAGATACGCAGTATTTT
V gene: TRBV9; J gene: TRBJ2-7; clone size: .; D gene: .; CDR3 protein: CASSDQIGYEQYF; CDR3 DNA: TGTGCCAGCAGCGATCAAATTGGGTACGAGCAGTACTTC
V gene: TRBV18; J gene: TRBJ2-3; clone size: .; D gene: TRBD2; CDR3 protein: CASSPLRLAGTTDTQYF; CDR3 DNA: TGTGCCAGCTCACCACTCCGACTAGCGGGGACCACAGATACGCAGTATTTT
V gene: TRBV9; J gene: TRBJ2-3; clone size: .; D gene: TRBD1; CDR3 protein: CASSVGVGQGADTQYF; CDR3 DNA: TGTGCCAGCAGCGTAGGGGTAGGACAGGGGGCAGATACGCAGTATTTT
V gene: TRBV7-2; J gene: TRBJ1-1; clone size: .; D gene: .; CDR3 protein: CASSLAGINTEAFF; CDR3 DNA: TGTGCCAGCAGCTTAGCCGGGATTAACACTGAAGCTTTCTTT
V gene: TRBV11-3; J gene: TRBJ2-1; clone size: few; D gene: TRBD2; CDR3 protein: CASSWTSGVTNEQFF; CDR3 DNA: TGTGCCAGCAGCTGGACTAGCGGGGTTACCAATGAGCAGTTCTTC
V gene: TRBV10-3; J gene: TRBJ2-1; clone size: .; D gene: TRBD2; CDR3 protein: CAISDSGIGANEQFF; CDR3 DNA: TGTGCCATCAGTGATAGCGGGATCGGGGCAAATGAGCAGTTCTTC
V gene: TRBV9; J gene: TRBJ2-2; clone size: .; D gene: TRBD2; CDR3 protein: CASSVGLSGRDLGDTGELFF; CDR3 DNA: TGTGCCAGCAGCGTAGGTCTTAGCGGGAGGGACCTAGGAGACACCGGGGAGCTGTTTTTT
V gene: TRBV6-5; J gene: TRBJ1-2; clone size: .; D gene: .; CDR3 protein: CASSYLARANYGYTF; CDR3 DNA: TGTGCCAGCAGTTACCTGGCAAGGGCTAACTATGGCTACACCTTC
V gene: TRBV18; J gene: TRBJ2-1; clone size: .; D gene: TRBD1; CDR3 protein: CASSPDRGSYEQFF; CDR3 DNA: TGTGCCAGCTCACCGGACAGGGGCAGTTATGAGCAGTTCTTC
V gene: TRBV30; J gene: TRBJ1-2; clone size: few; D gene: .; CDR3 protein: CAWRRGGYGYTF; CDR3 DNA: TGTGCCTGGAGACGCGGCGGGTATGGCTACACCTTC
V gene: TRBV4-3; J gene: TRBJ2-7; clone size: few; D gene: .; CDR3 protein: CASSQGGGQYEQYF; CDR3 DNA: TGCGCCAGCAGCCAAGGAGGCGGACAGTACGAGCAGTACTTC
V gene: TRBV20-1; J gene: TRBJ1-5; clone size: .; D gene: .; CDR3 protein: CSAIDQPQHF; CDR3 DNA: TGCAGTGCTATTGATCAGCCCCAGCATTTT
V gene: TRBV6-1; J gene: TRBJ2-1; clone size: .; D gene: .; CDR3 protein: CASSTSGNEQFF; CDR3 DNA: TGTGCCAGCAGTACCAGCGGCAATGAGCAGTTCTTC
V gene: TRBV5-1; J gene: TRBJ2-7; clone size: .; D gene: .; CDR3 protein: CASSSESFSYEQYF; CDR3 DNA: TGCGCCAGCAGCTCAGAGTCTTTCTCCTACGAGCAGTACTTC
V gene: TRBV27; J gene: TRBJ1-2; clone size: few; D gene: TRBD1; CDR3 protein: CASSFRQGAGGYTF; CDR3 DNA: TGTGCCAGCAGTTTCCGGCAGGGGGCTGGTGGCTACACCTTC